This T cell receptor beta chain was sequenced in a study of graft-versus-host responses after intestinal transplantation. Study information: Transplant types were multivisceral, liver-intestinal, or isolated intestinal.

Data came from immunoSEQ multiplex PCR; TCRdb stores just in-frame clones and leaves some out. The repertoire holds 35,000 to 45,000 clones, with about 90% as singletons. Notes on the study in general: Detected in recipient marrow were GvH clones, some of which were first observed in ileum or blood.

About this clone itself: The antigen remains unidentified.

V lost 6 bases, J lost 8 bases, and 4 bases stayed unmatched. CDR3 size: 12 residues. Germline lookup yields CDR1 KGHSH and CDR2 LQKENI. The rearrangement joins TRBV18 to TRBJ2-1; TRBD1 matches at 7 bases. This clonotype was sampled from a human patient who received an intestinal transplant, so some T cells may come from the graft donor. The sequencing used PBMCs, collected roughly 270 days after transplant. Written as DNA, the CDR3 is TGTGCCAGCTCTCGACAGGGCGATGAGCAGTTCTTC. Translation gives CASSRQGDEQFF. The full variable domain, in which reference TRBV18 and TRBJ2-1 provide the parts outside the CDR3, is NAGVMQNPRHLVRRRGQEARLRCSPMKGHSHVYWYRQLPEEGLKFMVYLQKENIIDESGMPKERFSAEFPKEGPSILRIQQVVRGDSAAYFCASSRQGDEQFFGPGTRLTVL.